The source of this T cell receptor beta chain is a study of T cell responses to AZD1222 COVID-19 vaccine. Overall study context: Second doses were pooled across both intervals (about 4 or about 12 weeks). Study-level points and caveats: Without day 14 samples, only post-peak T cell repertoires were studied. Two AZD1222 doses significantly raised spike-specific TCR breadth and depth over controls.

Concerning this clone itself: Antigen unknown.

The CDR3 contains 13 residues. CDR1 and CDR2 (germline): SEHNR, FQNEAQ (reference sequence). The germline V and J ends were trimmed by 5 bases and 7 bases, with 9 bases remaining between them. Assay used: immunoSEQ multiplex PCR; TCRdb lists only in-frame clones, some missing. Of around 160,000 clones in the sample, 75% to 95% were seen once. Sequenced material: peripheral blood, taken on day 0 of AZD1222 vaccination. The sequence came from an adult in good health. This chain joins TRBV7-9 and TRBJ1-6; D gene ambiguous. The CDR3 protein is CASSPVKNSPLHF. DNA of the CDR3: TGTGCCAGCAGCCCAGTCAAGAATTCACCCCTCCACTTT.